The 30 T cell receptor beta chains presented below share a single source sample, sequenced in a study of shared clonotypes between healthy human individuals. Measured with immunoSEQ multiplex PCR; TCRdb has only the in-frame clones, and not every one. The sample holds around 2,000,000 clones, roughly 91% seen once. Terminally differentiated effector memory CD45RA+ cells were excluded from the naive CD8 cells, which were CD45RO-negative and positively selected for CCR7. Sequencing was done on a sample of naive CD8+ T cells from PBMCs. Source of these receptors: a man between 18 and 35 years old in good health. Some clones in this sample may be carry-over from other donors' samples.

The chain joins TRBV28 to TRBJ2-2; 7 nucleotides line up with TRBD1. The germline V gene encodes CDR1 MDHEN and CDR2 SYDVKM. The V segment lost 6 bases and the J segment 2 bases; nucleotides outside the gene matches: 6. The CDR3 covers 15 residues. CDR3: CASRAGTANTGELFF. CDR3 in DNA: TGTGCCAGCAGAGCCGGGACAGCTAACACCGGGGAGCTGTTTTTT.

This chain uses TRBV6-5 with TRBJ1-1, with 9 bases identical to TRBD1. The germline gives CDR1 MNHEY, CDR2 SVGAGI. Germline trimming cut 5 bases from V and 6 bases from J; bases unmatched to any gene: 7. This CDR3 is 14 amino acids long. CDR3 DNA sequence: TGTGCCAGCAGTCAACAGGGGGCACAGGCTGAAGCTTTCTTT. Translation gives CASSQQGAQAEAFF.

V is TRBV7-8 and J is TRBJ2-7; D perhaps matches TRBD1 (5 bases). This CDR3 is built from 16 residues. V lost 1 base and J lost 4, with 17 bases in between. Germline values: CDR1 SGHVS, CDR2 FQNEAQ. The CDR3 region has the DNA TGTGCCAGCAGCTTAGTATTGCACCCAAGGGGATACGAGCAGTACTTC. Its protein is CASSLVLHPRGYEQYF.

This sequence joins TRBV4-1 and TRBJ2-7, with a possible D match to TRBD2 (7 bases). Trimming cost V 0 bases and J 3 bases, with 18 bases left between them. This CDR3 is built from 17 residues. Germline V gene data show CDR1 as MGHRA and CDR2 as YSYEKL. The CDR3 loop reads CASSQDGGLGGIYEQYF. As DNA, the CDR3 is TGCGCCAGCAGCCAAGATGGGGGGCTCGGGGGGATCTACGAGCAGTACTTC.

The chain combines TRBV5-4 with TRBJ2-7; maybe TRBD2 (5 bases). This CDR3 region has 14 residues. The V and J ends lost 2 bases and 0 bases respectively, with 9 bases between them. CDR1 and CDR2 (germline): SGHNT, YYREEE (reference sequence). CDR3 bases: TGTGCCAGCAGCTTAGCGGCAGGCTCCTACGAGCAGTACTTC. Translating gives CASSLAAGSYEQYF.

The V and J genes are TRBV28 and TRBJ2-1; TRBD1 matches at 9 bases. This CDR3 is 13 amino acids long. Germline V gene data show CDR1 as MDHEN and CDR2 as SYDVKM. The trim removed 3 bases at V and 12 bases at J, leaving 6 bases unmatched. CDR3 sequence (DNA): TGTGCCAGCAGTTTGTACACAGGGGGCTGGCAGTTCTTC. This encodes CASSLYTGGWQFF. The whole variable domain, filled in from reference TRBV28 and TRBJ2-1, reads DVKVTQSSRYLVKRTGEKVFLECVQDMDHENMFWYRQDPGLGLRLIYFSYDVKMKEKGDIPEGYSVSREKKERFSLILESASTNQTSMYLCASSLYTGGWQFFGPGTRLTVL.

The V and J genes are TRBV6-5 and TRBJ1-1; 8 positions agree with TRBD1. This CDR3 is 13 amino acids long. Germline loops: CDR1 MNHEY, CDR2 SVGAGI. The V gene end was trimmed by 6 bases and the J gene end by 4 bases; junction bases not matched to a gene: 4. The CDR3 sequence is CASRTDRATEAFF. Written as DNA, the CDR3 is TGTGCCAGCAGGACGGACAGGGCCACTGAAGCTTTCTTT.

This chain joins TRBV27 and TRBJ2-7, with 10 bases identical to TRBD1. CDR1 MNHEY and CDR2 SMNVEV come from the germline V gene (reference sequence). CDR3 length equals 13 residues. The J segment lost 5 bases and the V segment lost 8 bases, leaving 6 bases of the junction unmatched. CDR3 DNA sequence: TGTGCCAGCGGGGACAGGGGAGGTCACGAGCAGTACTTC. Translated, it gives CASGDRGGHEQYF.

This chain connects TRBV28 to TRBJ2-3, with TRBD2 matching 11 bases. CDR1 is MDHEN and CDR2 is SYDVKM in the germline V gene. The junction had 6 bases not matched to a gene; V was cut back by 5 bases and J by 2 bases. The CDR3 is 16 residues long. The CDR3 loop reads CASSTLAGGPTDTQYF. CDR3 nucleotides: TGTGCCAGCAGTACCCTAGCGGGAGGCCCCACAGATACGCAGTATTTT.

The chain joins TRBV27 to TRBJ1-2; D is uncertain. CDR1 is MNHEY and CDR2 is SMNVEV in the germline V gene (reference sequence). V was pared by 5 bases and J by 3 bases, with 7 bases between. The CDR3 extends over 12 amino acids. The CDR3 DNA reads as TGTGCCAGCAGTACCGGGCACTATGGCTACACCTTC. Translated: CASSTGHYGYTF.

The chain couples TRBV27 to TRBJ1-5, with D possibly being TRBD1 (6 bases). The CDR3 is 14 amino acids. Germline assignment: CDR1 MNHEY and CDR2 SMNVEV (reference sequence). V lost 3 bases to trimming and J lost 6 bases, with 12 bases between them. In nucleotides, the CDR3 is TGTGCCAGCAGTTTCCGGGGGGCGCCTCAGCCCCAGCATTTT. This sequence encodes CASSFRGAPQPQHF.

The chain carries TRBV7-9 and TRBJ1-5; perhaps TRBD1 as D (5 bases). This CDR3 has 14 residues. From germline, CDR1 is SEHNR and CDR2 FQNEAQ (reference sequence). V was trimmed by 8 bases and J by 4 bases, leaving 15 bases between them. CDR3 nucleotides: TGTGCCAGCGGGGGTGGTTGGGGAAATCAGCCCCAGCATTTT. This gives the protein CASGGGWGNQPQHF. The full variable domain, with the rest looked up from reference TRBV7-9 and TRBJ1-5, is DTGVSQNPRHKITKRGQNVTFRCDPISEHNRLYWYRQTLGQGPEFLTYFQNEAQLEKSRLLSDRFSAERPKGSFSTLEIQRTEQGDSAMYLCASGGGWGNQPQHFGDGTRLSIL.

The rearrangement joins TRBV7-9 to TRBJ2-7; 8 nucleotides line up with TRBD1. Germline values: CDR1 SEHNR, CDR2 FQNEAQ (reference sequence). The CDR3 totals 14 residues. Trimming removed 5 bases from V and 3 bases from J; junction bases left unmatched: 6. The CDR3 region has the DNA TGTGCCAGCAGCCCAGGACAGGGAGTCTACGAGCAGTACTTC. It yields the protein CASSPGQGVYEQYF.

This clone was seen a handful of times. This chain joins TRBV10-3 and TRBJ1-1, with D unclear. The CDR3 runs 13 residues. The V end was cut by 3 bases, the J end by 1 base, with 6 bases between. Germline V CDR1 and CDR2: ENHRY, SYGVKD. CDR3 protein: CAISEAKNTEAFF. CDR3 DNA: TGTGCCATCAGTGAAGCAAAGAACACTGAAGCTTTCTTT.

This clone was counted a single time. This chain uses TRBV21-1 with TRBJ2-1. TRBV21-1 counts as a pseudogene. The CDR3 has 12 amino acids. Written as DNA, the CDR3 is TGTGCCAGCAGCAAAGAAGTGAATGAGCAGTTCTTC. Translating gives CASSKEVNEQFF.

The chain combines TRBV7-9 with TRBJ1-4; no reliable D call. CDR3 length: 12 amino acids. CDR1 is SEHNR and CDR2 is FQNEAQ in the germline V gene (reference sequence). Trimming stripped 1 base from V and 7 bases from J, with 4 bases between. The CDR3 is CASSLEAEKLFF. CDR3 coding DNA: TGTGCCAGCAGCTTAGAAGCTGAAAAACTGTTTTTT.

The V and J genes are TRBV30 and TRBJ2-3; D gene ambiguous. This CDR3 region has 11 residues. Germline assignment: CDR1 GTSNPN and CDR2 SVGIG (reference sequence). V lost 5 bases to trimming and J lost 0 bases, with 3 bases between them. The CDR3 DNA reads TGTGCCTGGTTGAGCACAGATACGCAGTATTTT. This encodes CAWLSTDTQYF.

For the CDR3, the DNA is TGTGCCAGCAGCGGCCCGGGACAGTCGAACACCGGGGAGCTGTTTTTT. Amino acids: CASSGPGQSNTGELFF. The chain combines TRBV28 with TRBJ2-2; 7 positions agree with TRBD1. The CDR3 runs to 16 residues. Germline V gene lookup returns CDR1 MDHEN and CDR2 SYDVKM. V dropped 6 bases and J dropped 0; count of bases not matched to a gene: 7. Based on the CDR3 plus reference TRBV28 and TRBJ2-2, the full variable domain is DVKVTQSSRYLVKRTGEKVFLECVQDMDHENMFWYRQDPGLGLRLIYFSYDVKMKEKGDIPEGYSVSREKKERFSLILESASTNQTSMYLCASSGPGQSNTGELFFGEGSRLTVL.

The chain couples TRBV27 to TRBJ2-2; 8 nucleotides match TRBD1. The CDR3 loop spans 15 amino acids. Trimming removed 4 bases from V and 1 base from J; junction bases left unmatched: 2. The V gene's germline CDR1 is MNHEY and CDR2 SMNVEV (reference sequence). CDR3 coding DNA: TGTGCCAGCAGTTGGGGGACAGGGAACACCGGGGAGCTGTTTTTT. Encoded protein: CASSWGTGNTGELFF.

The genes are TRBV19 and TRBJ2-2; D remains unclear. The CDR3 covers 16 residues. Looked up from germline, CDR1 is LNHDA and CDR2 is SQIVND (reference sequence). The V end lost 0 bases, the J end lost 5 bases, and 13 bases lay between the germline ends. The CDR3 nucleotides are TGTGCCAGTAGTATAGATGTAGATGTACGGACCGGGGAGCTGTTTTTT. It yields the protein CASSIDVDVRTGELFF. The full variable domain, completed using reference TRBV19 and TRBJ2-2, is DGGITQSPKYLFRKEGQNVTLSCEQNLNHDAMYWYRQDPGQGLRLIYYSQIVNDFQKGDIAEGYSVSREKKESFPLTVTSAQKNPTAFYLCASSIDVDVRTGELFFGEGSRLTVL.

This clone was recorded once. The chain couples TRBV7-2 to TRBJ2-1; no clear D. This CDR3 contains 15 residues. Germline values: CDR1 SGHTA, CDR2 FQGNSA. V lost 3 bases and J lost 2, with 11 bases in between. The DNA of the CDR3 is TGTGCCAGCAGCTTTGCCGGAAACCCCTACAATGAGCAGTTCTTC. Amino acid sequence: CASSFAGNPYNEQFF.

The chain is built from TRBV7-9 and TRBJ2-1; D call uncertain. The CDR3 totals 13 residues. Looked up from germline, CDR1 is SEHNR and CDR2 is FQNEAQ (reference sequence). V gave up 5 bases and J gave up 8 bases, with 13 bases separating them. CDR3 bases: TGTGCCAGCAGCGCTCATACCCCCGATGAGCAGTTCTTC. Protein sequence: CASSAHTPDEQFF.

The chain carries TRBV11-2 and TRBJ2-5; 10 bases match TRBD1. The CDR3 totals 14 residues. Unmatched junction bases numbered 6, after V lost 6 bases and J lost 5 bases. Looked up from germline, CDR1 is SGHAT and CDR2 is FQNNGV. DNA for the CDR3: TGTGCCAGCAGTGACAGGGGGCGGCAGGAGACCCAGTACTTC. Residues: CASSDRGRQETQYF.

The gene calls are TRBV27 and TRBJ2-1; D possibly corresponds to TRBD1 (5 bases). The CDR3 covers 14 residues. From germline, CDR1 is MNHEY and CDR2 SMNVEV (reference sequence). V lost 8 bases to trimming and J lost 0 bases, with 11 bases between them. The CDR3 region has the DNA TGTGCCAGCTCCAGGGTCCCCTCCTACAATGAGCAGTTCTTC. It is translated as CASSRVPSYNEQFF.

The chain has TRBV28 and TRBJ1-5; D is uncertain. Trimming took off 6 bases at V and 0 bases at J, with 12 bases between the two ends. The CDR3 length is 15 residues. CDR1 MDHEN and CDR2 SYDVKM come from the germline V gene. CDR3 DNA sequence: TGTGCCAGCAGGTGGGATCTATATAGCAATCAGCCCCAGCATTTT. It yields the protein CASRWDLYSNQPQHF.

The CDR3, as DNA: TGCGCCAGCAGCTTGGGAAGAGGGGGACATTACAATGAGCAGTTCTTC. Its translation: CASSLGRGGHYNEQFF. The chain is built from TRBV5-1 and TRBJ2-1, with TRBD1 as a possible D gene (6 bases). This CDR3 has 16 amino acids. With 0 bases removed from V and 4 bases from J, the gap between germline ends came to 14 bases. The germline CDR1 and CDR2 sequences are SGHRS and YFSETQ.

This chain uses TRBV6-5 with TRBJ1-1; perhaps TRBD1 as D (6 bases). V was trimmed by 4 bases and J by 6 bases, leaving 21 bases between them. CDR1 is MNHEY, CDR2 SVGAGI, per germline. The CDR3 has 16 amino acids. DNA of the CDR3: TGTGCCAGCAGTTCCGTTATCAGGGGCGCGAGCGCTGAAGCTTTCTTT. Translated: CASSSVIRGASAEAFF.

The chain joins TRBV4-3 to TRBJ2-3; perhaps TRBD2 as D (6 bases). The CDR3 is made up of 16 amino acids. V was shortened by 0 bases and J by 1 base, with 11 bases between the two germline ends. Germline CDR1 and CDR2: LGHNA and YSLEER. CDR3: CASSQEWDSRTDTQYF. CDR3 nucleotides: TGCGCCAGCAGCCAAGAATGGGACTCGCGCACAGATACGCAGTATTTT.

This clone was seen only once. The chain uses TRBV7-9 and TRBJ2-5; a weak D match, TRBD2 (6 bases). This CDR3 has 16 residues. Trimming pared 0 bases from V and 1 base from J, leaving 12 bases between. Germline V gives CDR1 SEHNR, CDR2 FQNEAQ (reference sequence). CDR3 nucleotide sequence: TGTGCCAGCAGCTTAGCGGTTAGCGGACTCCAAGAGACCCAGTACTTC. This gives the protein CASSLAVSGLQETQYF.

The rearrangement links TRBV30 to TRBJ1-2, with 7 bases fitting TRBD1. CDR1 GTSNPN and CDR2 SVGIG come from the germline V gene (reference sequence). Losses at the gene ends were 2 bases for V and 5 bases for J; bases not matched to a gene: 5. CDR3 length equals 13 residues. This chain's CDR3 is CAWSWAGGYGYTF. The CDR3 DNA reads TGTGCCTGGAGTTGGGCAGGGGGGTATGGCTACACCTTC.